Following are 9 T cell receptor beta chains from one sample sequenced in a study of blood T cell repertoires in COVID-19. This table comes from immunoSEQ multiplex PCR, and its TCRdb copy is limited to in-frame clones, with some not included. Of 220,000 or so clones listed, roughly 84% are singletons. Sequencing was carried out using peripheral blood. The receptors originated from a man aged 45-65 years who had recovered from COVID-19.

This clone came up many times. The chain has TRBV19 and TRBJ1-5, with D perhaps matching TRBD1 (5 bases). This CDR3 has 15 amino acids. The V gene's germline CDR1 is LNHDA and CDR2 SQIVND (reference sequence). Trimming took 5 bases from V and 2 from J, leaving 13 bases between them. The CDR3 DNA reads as TGTGCCAGTAGTGTTTTTGACAGTGGCAATCAGCCCCAGCATTTT. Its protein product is CASSVFDSGNQPQHF.

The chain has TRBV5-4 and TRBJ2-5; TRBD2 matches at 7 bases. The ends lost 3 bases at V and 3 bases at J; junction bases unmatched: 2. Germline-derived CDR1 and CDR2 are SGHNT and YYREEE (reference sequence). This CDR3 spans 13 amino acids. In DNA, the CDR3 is TGTGCCAGCAGCTGGGAGGGAGAAGAGACCCAGTACTTC. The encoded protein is CASSWEGEETQYF.

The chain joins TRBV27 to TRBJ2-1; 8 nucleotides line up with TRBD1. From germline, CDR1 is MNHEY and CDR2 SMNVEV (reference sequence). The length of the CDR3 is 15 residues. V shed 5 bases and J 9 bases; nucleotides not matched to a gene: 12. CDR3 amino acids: CASSHGQGPRGEQFF. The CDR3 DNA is TGTGCCAGCAGTCATGGACAGGGCCCGCGGGGTGAGCAGTTCTTC.

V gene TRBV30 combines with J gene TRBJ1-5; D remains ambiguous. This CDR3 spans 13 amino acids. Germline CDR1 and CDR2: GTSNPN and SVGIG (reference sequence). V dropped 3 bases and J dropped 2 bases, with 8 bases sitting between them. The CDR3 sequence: CAWSPGGNQPQHF. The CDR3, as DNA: TGTGCCTGGAGCCCCGGGGGCAATCAGCCCCAGCATTTT.

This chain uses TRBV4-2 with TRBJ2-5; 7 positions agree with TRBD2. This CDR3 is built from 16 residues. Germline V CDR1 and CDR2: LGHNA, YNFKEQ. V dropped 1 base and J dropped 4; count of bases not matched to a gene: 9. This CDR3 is CASSQVFTGGPETQYF. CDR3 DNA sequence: TGTGCCAGCAGCCAAGTCTTTACGGGGGGTCCAGAGACCCAGTACTTC.

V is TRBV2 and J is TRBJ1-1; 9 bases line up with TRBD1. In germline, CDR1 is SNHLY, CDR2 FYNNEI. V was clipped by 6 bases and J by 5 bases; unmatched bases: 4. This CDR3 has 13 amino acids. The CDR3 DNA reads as TGTGCCAGCAGGAGGACAGGGGAGACTGAAGCTTTCTTT. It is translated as CASRRTGETEAFF.

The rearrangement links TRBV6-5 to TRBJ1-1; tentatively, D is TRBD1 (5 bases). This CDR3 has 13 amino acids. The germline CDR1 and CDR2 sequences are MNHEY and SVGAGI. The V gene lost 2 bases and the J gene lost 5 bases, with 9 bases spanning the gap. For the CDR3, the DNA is TGTGCCAGCAGTTACCCGGGGGGGACTGAAGCTTTCTTT. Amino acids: CASSYPGGTEAFF.

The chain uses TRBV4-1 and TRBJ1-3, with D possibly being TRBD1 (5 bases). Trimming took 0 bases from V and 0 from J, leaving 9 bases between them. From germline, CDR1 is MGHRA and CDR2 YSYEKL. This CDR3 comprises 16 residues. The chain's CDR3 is CASSQDAGDSGNTIYF. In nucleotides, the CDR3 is TGCGCCAGCAGCCAAGATGCGGGGGACTCTGGAAACACCATATATTTT.

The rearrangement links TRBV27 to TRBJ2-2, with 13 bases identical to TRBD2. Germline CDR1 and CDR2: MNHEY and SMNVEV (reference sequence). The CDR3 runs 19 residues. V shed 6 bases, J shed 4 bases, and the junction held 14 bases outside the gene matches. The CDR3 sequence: CASSSGLAGVSTTTGELFF. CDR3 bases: TGTGCCAGCAGCTCAGGACTAGCGGGAGTGTCGACCACCACCGGGGAGCTGTTTTTT.